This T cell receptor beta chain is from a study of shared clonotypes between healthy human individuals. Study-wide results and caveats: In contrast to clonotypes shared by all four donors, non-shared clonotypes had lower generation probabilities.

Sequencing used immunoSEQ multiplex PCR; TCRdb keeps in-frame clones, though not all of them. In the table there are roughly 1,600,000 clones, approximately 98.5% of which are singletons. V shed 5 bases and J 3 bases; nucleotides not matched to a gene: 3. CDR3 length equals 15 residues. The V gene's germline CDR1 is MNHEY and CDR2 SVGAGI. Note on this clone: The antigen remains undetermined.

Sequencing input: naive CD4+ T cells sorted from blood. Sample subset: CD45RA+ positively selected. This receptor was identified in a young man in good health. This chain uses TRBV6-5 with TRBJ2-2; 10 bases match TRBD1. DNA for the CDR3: TGTGCCAGCAGTAGGGACAGGGGCGACACCGGGGAGCTGTTTTTT. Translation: CASSRDRGDTGELFF.